This T cell receptor beta chain was sequenced during a study of blood T cell repertoires in COVID-19. Study background: Acute-phase and convalescent COVID-19 samples originated in the United States, Italy and Spain. T cells, B-cell-depleted T cells, or PBMCs provided the cDNA or gDNA that served as material.

Generated by immunoSEQ multiplex PCR, the TCRdb table keeps only in-frame clones and is missing some. The sample gives around 64,000 clones, 70% to 80% of which show up once; approximately 3.4% is in the top ten. Trimming left V 1 base short and J 2 bases short, with 10 bases between. CDR1 and CDR2 (germline): MGHDK, SYGVNS. The CDR3 sequence is 15 residues long. This clonotype was sampled from a man aged 60-69 years with acute or convalescent COVID-19. The chain joins TRBV25-1 to TRBJ2-3, with D tentatively TRBD1 (6 bases). Sequencing was carried out using peripheral blood. This chain's CDR3 is CASSEFGQHTDTQYF. CDR3 bases: TGTGCCAGCAGTGAATTTGGACAGCACACAGATACGCAGTATTTT.